The TCR beta chain described here comes from a study of cytomegalovirus exposure and HLA in healthy donors. At the level of the study: There were roughly 110 million unique TCR beta sequences, drawn from around 180 million T cells, in an earlier analysis.

CDR1 is MGHRA, CDR2 YSYEKL, per germline. This CDR3 is 14 amino acids long. Unmatched junction bases numbered 3, after V lost 4 bases and J lost 1 base. The PCR was carried out with 60 Vbeta primers and 13 Jbeta primers. The protocol was immunoSEQ multiplex PCR, while the TCRdb copy is restricted to in-frame clones and leaves out a portion. The data show about 89,000 clones, 85% seen once. This chain links TRBV4-1 with TRBJ2-7; 8 nucleotides line up with TRBD1. What was sequenced was PBMCs. The TCR comes from a man aged 40-49 years in good health and CMV-seropositive. The CDR3 is CASSPRTGSYEQYF. The CDR3 nucleotides read TGCGCCAGCAGCCCCCGGACAGGGTCCTACGAGCAGTACTTC.